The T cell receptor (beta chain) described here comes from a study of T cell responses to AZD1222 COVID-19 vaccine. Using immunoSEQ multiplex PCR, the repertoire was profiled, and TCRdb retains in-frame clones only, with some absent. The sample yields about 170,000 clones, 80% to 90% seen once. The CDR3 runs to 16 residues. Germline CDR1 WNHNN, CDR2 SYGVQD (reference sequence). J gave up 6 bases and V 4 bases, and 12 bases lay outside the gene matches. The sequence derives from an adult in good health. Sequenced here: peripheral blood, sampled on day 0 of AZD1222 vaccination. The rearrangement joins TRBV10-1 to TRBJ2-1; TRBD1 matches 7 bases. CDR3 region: CASSALGTASSNEQFF. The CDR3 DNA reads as TGCGCCAGCAGTGCCCTCGGGACAGCGAGTTCCAATGAGCAGTTCTTC.